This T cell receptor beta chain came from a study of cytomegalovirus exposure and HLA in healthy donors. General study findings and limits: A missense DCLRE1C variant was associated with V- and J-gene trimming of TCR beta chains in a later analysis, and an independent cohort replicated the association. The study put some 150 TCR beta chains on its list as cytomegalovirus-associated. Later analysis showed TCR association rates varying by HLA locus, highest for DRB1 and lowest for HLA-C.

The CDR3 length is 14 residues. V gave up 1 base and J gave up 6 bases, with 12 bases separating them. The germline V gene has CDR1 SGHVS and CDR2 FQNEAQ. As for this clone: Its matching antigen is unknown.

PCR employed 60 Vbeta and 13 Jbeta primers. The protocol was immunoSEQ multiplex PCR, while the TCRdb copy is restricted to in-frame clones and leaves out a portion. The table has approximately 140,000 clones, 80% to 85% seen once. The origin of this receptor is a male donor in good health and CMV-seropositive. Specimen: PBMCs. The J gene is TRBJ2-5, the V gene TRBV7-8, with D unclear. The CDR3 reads CASSLEYAMKTQYF. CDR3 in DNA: TGTGCCAGCAGCTTAGAGTATGCTATGAAGACCCAGTACTTC.